The sequence of this T cell receptor beta chain was determined in a study of T cell changes during pregnancy in multiple sclerosis (dated by TCRdb to the late 2010s). Turning to the overall study: Changes in the T cell repertoire over the course of pregnancy were examined in this study in women with multiple sclerosis.

V loses 0 bases at its end and J loses 2 bases; junction bases beyond the gene matches: 7. The cysteine opens and the phenylalanine closes a CDR3 of 17 amino acids. CDR3 DNA only is kept here, 51 bases in frame from base 1. Taken from the germline V gene, the CDR1 and CDR2 loops are LGHNT and FRNRAP. About this clone: It lacks a known antigen. Qualities for individual bases were not recorded, and no much larger clone is one base off.

The library was obtained by the immunoSEQ multiplex PCR assay. Sourced from immuneACCESS, this table was stored by TCRdb with only in-frame sequences that have V and J called. A share of the clones is absent; for the studies checked, an unresolved V gene accounts for under half, and the remainder has no known explanation. The sample table contains about 41,000 clones; only one count was recorded for 80% to 90% of them. More than 0.6% of the sample is taken by the ten largest. This specimen was CD4+ T cells from peripheral blood mononuclear cells, taken in the first trimester of pregnancy. This sequence was found in a female donor with multiple sclerosis, enrolled in a pregnancy study. Recombination connected TRBV12-5 to TRBJ2-7, and 10 junctional nucleotides match TRBD1. The sequence in DNA is TGTGCTAGTGGTTTGGTACTCGGGACAGGGGTCGCCTACGAGCAGTACTTC. This sequence encodes CASGLVLGTGVAYEQYF.